This T cell receptor (beta chain) stems from a study of shared clonotypes between healthy human individuals. The naive CD8 population came from CD45RO-negative cells selected for CCR7, without terminally differentiated effector memory CD45RA+ cells. Data came from immunoSEQ multiplex PCR; TCRdb stores just in-frame clones and leaves some out. The table includes about 870,000 clones, around 92% detected once. The sequence was collected from a man aged 30 to 39 in good health. The sample was naive CD8+ T cells sorted from blood.

DNA for the CDR3: TGTGCCAGCAGTTACCACAGGACAAACATCTACAATGAGCAGTTCTTC. This gives the protein CASSYHRTNIYNEQFF. V usage is TRBV6-6 and J usage is TRBJ2-1; D possibly corresponds to TRBD1 (5 bases). CDR1 and CDR2 (germline): MNHNY, SVGAGI (reference sequence). Trimming removed 2 bases at V and 3 bases at J, with 14 bases between. The CDR3 extends over 16 amino acids.